This passage covers 25 T cell receptor beta chains from one sample sequenced in a study of PD-1 blockade in classical Hodgkin lymphoma. Sequencing used immunoSEQ multiplex PCR; TCRdb keeps in-frame clones, though not all of them. The sample lists 25,000 to 35,000 clones; approximately 80% were seen once. The sample's time point: cycle 4 day 1 (C4D1), after six to seven weeks of nivolumab. Each patient's relapse followed autologous stem cell transplantation, and brentuximab vedotin exposure varied. Purification of CD4+ T cells from thawed PBMCs was achieved by magnetic negative selection. The source was CD4+ T cells from blood, collected before the fourth cycle of nivolumab. The origin of the receptors is a human donor with classical Hodgkin lymphoma.

CDR3: CASQHTQNTEAFF. CDR3 coding DNA: TGTGCCAGCCAACACACACAGAACACTGAAGCTTTCTTT. The chain links TRBV2 to TRBJ1-1; D is ambiguous. Germline loops: CDR1 SNHLY, CDR2 FYNNEI. CDR3 length equals 13 residues. Between the trimmed V and J ends, which lost 8 bases and 1 base, there was a span of 11 bases.

The chain carries TRBV7-8 and TRBJ2-7; perhaps TRBD1 as D (6 bases). The CDR3 has 13 amino acids. The V and J ends lost 1 base and 4 bases respectively, with 8 bases between them. Germline loops: CDR1 SGHVS, CDR2 FQNEAQ. In DNA, the CDR3 is TGTGCCAGCAGCTTAGAGCAGGGGTACGAGCAGTACTTC. Translated: CASSLEQGYEQYF.

V usage is TRBV28 and J usage is TRBJ2-2; D is perhaps TRBD2 (6 bases). The ends were cut back, 7 bases at V and 6 bases at J, with 15 bases in the middle. This CDR3 region has 14 residues. Germline V CDR1 and CDR2: MDHEN, SYDVKM. For the CDR3, the DNA is TGTGCCAGCAACAGACGGAGGGAAGCCGGGGAGCTGTTTTTT. This codes for CASNRRREAGELFF. Full variable domain (remainder filled in from reference TRBV28 and TRBJ2-2): DVKVTQSSRYLVKRTGEKVFLECVQDMDHENMFWYRQDPGLGLRLIYFSYDVKMKEKGDIPEGYSVSREKKERFSLILESASTNQTSMYLCASNRRREAGELFFGEGSRLTVL.

CDR3 bases: TGTGCCAGCAGCCAAGAATACGGGTTAGCGGGGAGCTTTGATACGCAGTATTTT. It is translated as CASSQEYGLAGSFDTQYF. The chain employs TRBV4-2 and TRBJ2-3, with TRBD2 matching 8 bases. This CDR3 region has 18 residues. The ends lost 0 bases at V and 6 bases at J; junction bases unmatched: 14. Germline V gene sequence: CDR1 LGHNA, CDR2 YNFKEQ.

The chain has TRBV5-5 and TRBJ2-1; 12 bases are a match to TRBD2. V lost 4 bases, J lost 8 bases, and 10 bases stayed unmatched. This CDR3 region has 16 residues. Germline V gene data show CDR1 as SGHKS and CDR2 as YYEKEE (reference sequence). The CDR3 spells CASSLTSGRGAYEQFF. The CDR3 DNA reads TGTGCCAGCAGCCTGACTAGCGGGAGAGGGGCCTATGAGCAGTTCTTC.

The chain links TRBV6-6 to TRBJ1-2; D is uncertain. The CDR3 is 12 amino acids. V lost 10 bases, J lost 8 bases, and 17 bases lay in between. Germline-derived CDR1 and CDR2 are MNHNY and SVGAGI (reference sequence). Here the CDR3 DNA reads TGTGCCATCAAGAAGGGCTATGGCGGCTACACCTTC. Its protein is CAIKKGYGGYTF.

This clone was picked up a small number of times. The rearrangement links TRBV30 to TRBJ1-5; 7 bases match TRBD1. Germline values: CDR1 GTSNPN, CDR2 SVGIG (reference sequence). The CDR3 runs 17 residues. The J segment lost 1 base and the V segment lost 2 bases, leaving 11 bases of the junction unmatched. CDR3 DNA: TGTGCCTGGAGTATACATTGGGACAGCGGGAGCAATCAGCCCCAGCATTTT. Protein sequence: CAWSIHWDSGSNQPQHF.

V is TRBV18 and J is TRBJ2-7; either TRBD1 or TRBD2 may supply D (5 bases each). Between the trimmed V and J ends, which lost 6 bases and 1 base, there was a span of 16 bases. In germline, CDR1 is KGHSH, CDR2 LQKENI. There are 15 residues in the CDR3. CDR3 sequence (DNA): TGTGCCAGCTCTTTCGGACCCGAGGGGTCCTACGAGCAGTACTTC. Amino acids: CASSFGPEGSYEQYF.

V and J are TRBV5-6 and TRBJ2-7; D is unresolved. Trimming left V 1 base short and J 4 bases short, with 6 bases between. The CDR3 spans 12 residues. Per germline, CDR1 SGHDT and CDR2 YYEEEE. The CDR3 DNA reads TGTGCCAGCAGCTTGACTCGGTACGAGCAGTACTTC. It is translated as CASSLTRYEQYF.

This rearrangement joins TRBV18 to TRBJ2-1, with D perhaps matching TRBD1 (6 bases). The CDR3 totals 14 residues. The V and J ends lost 9 bases and 4 bases respectively, with 16 bases between them. Germline CDR1 is KGHSH and CDR2 is LQKENI. The CDR3 protein is CASSPSRGYNEQFF. The DNA of the CDR3 is TGTGCCAGTTCGCCCTCTAGGGGGTACAATGAGCAGTTCTTC.

V is TRBV5-1 and J is TRBJ1-4; perhaps TRBD1 as D (6 bases). Per the germline V gene, CDR1 is SGHRS and CDR2 is YFSETQ. This CDR3 has 15 amino acids. The V gene lost 1 base and the J gene lost 1 base, with 8 bases spanning the gap. The CDR3: CASSLLQGTNEKLFF. Written as DNA, the CDR3 is TGCGCCAGCAGCTTGCTACAGGGAACTAATGAAAAACTGTTTTTT.

For the CDR3, the DNA is TGCGCCAGCAGACCCCCCCGGACTAGTTCCTACGAGCAGTACTTC. Translating it yields CASRPPRTSSYEQYF. The chain is built from TRBV4-3 and TRBJ2-7; TRBD2 matches 7 bases. The germline gives CDR1 LGHNA, CDR2 YSLEER. Trimming cost V 6 bases and J 1 base; bases outside gene matches: 9. This CDR3 is built from 15 residues.

The chain combines TRBV7-6 with TRBJ2-5; D not certain. Trimming stripped 3 bases from V and 3 bases from J, with 11 bases between. Germline loops: CDR1 SGHVS, CDR2 FNYEAQ. The CDR3 is 14 amino acids. In DNA form, the CDR3 reads TGTGCCAGCAGCTTGGCAGGAATAGAAGAGACCCAGTACTTC. Translating gives CASSLAGIEETQYF. Based on the CDR3 plus reference TRBV7-6 and TRBJ2-5, the full variable domain is GAGVSQSPRYKVTKRGQDVALRCDPISGHVSLYWYRQALGQGPEFLTYFNYEAQQDKSGLPNDRFSAERPEGSISTLTIQRTEQRDSAMYRCASSLAGIEETQYFGPGTRLLVL.

The rearrangement links TRBV28 to TRBJ2-6; D is unclear. Trimming removed 5 bases from V and 2 bases from J, with 13 bases in between. The CDR3 contains 16 residues. Germline values: CDR1 MDHEN, CDR2 SYDVKM. In nucleotides, the CDR3 is TGTGCCAGCAGTCCGGGTGAAGAGACTGGGGCCAACGTCCTGACTTTC. Its translation: CASSPGEETGANVLTF.

The chain combines TRBV14 with TRBJ2-3; 7 bases align to TRBD1. The germline gives CDR1 SGHDN, CDR2 FVKESK. CDR3 size: 16 residues. V lost 1 base to trimming and J lost 3 bases; unmatched junction nucleotides: 7. The CDR3 DNA is TGTGCCAGCAGCCAAGTATCAGGGGGAAGAACAGATACGCAGTATTTT. Translated, it gives CASSQVSGGRTDTQYF.

The chain joins TRBV6-7 to TRBJ1-2; 12 nucleotides align to TRBD1. TRBV6-7 carries the ORF label, with uncertain function. Germline trimming cut 7 bases from V and 5 bases from J; bases unmatched to any gene: 5. The CDR3 has 14 residues. The CDR3 DNA sequence: TGTGCCAGCAATTGGGACAGGGGGCTGTATGGCTACACCTTC. This encodes CASNWDRGLYGYTF.

V and J are TRBV7-9 and TRBJ2-2; the match to TRBD2 covers 9 bases. The V gene's germline CDR1 is SEHNR and CDR2 FQNEAQ (reference sequence). Trimming at V came to 5 bases and at J to 5 bases, leaving 3 bases not matched to a gene. The CDR3 totals 14 residues. CDR3 sequence: CASSRGLATGELFF. The CDR3 DNA follows: TGTGCCAGCAGCCGGGGACTAGCAACCGGGGAGCTGTTTTTT.

The chain carries TRBV11-3 and TRBJ2-1; perhaps TRBD2 as D (5 bases). Germline V CDR1 and CDR2: SGHNT, YENEEA. CDR3 length: 13 amino acids. Trimming left V 1 base short and J 11 bases short, with 12 bases between. CDR3 protein: CASSLVGRGKQFF. CDR3 coding DNA: TGTGCCAGCAGCTTAGTTGGTCGGGGAAAGCAGTTCTTC.

The V and J genes are TRBV7-2 and TRBJ2-7, with D perhaps TRBD1 or TRBD2 (6 bases each). The CDR3 length is 16 residues. Germline values: CDR1 SGHTA, CDR2 FQGNSA. V was pared by 2 bases and J by 6 bases, with 20 bases between. CDR3: CASSLMGGIPNREQYF. For the CDR3, the DNA is TGTGCCAGCAGCTTAATGGGGGGCATCCCCAATCGCGAGCAGTACTTC.

This clone was observed a single time. The rearrangement joins TRBV28 to TRBJ2-5; weak D call: TRBD1 (5 bases). The CDR3 runs 11 residues. Trimming left V 7 bases short and J 7 bases short, with 10 bases between. The germline CDR1 and CDR2 sequences are MDHEN and SYDVKM. This chain's CDR3 is CASNGAATQYF. CDR3 DNA sequence: TGTGCCAGCAATGGGGCGGCGACCCAGTACTTC.

The gene calls are TRBV6-5 and TRBJ2-5; D perhaps matches TRBD2 (6 bases). V was clipped by 7 bases and J by 4 bases, with 13 bases between them. Germline V gene lookup returns CDR1 MNHEY and CDR2 SVGAGI. The CDR3 sequence is 13 residues long. The CDR3 loop is CASMRWRGETQYF. CDR3 coding DNA: TGTGCCAGCATGAGGTGGAGGGGAGAGACCCAGTACTTC.

V is TRBV23-1 and J is TRBJ2-7; TRBD1 might be the D (6 bases). TRBV23-1 is placed among ORFs of uncertain function. The CDR3 runs 15 residues. The V end lost 6 bases, the J end lost 0 bases, and 15 bases lay between the germline ends. Here the CDR3 reads CASRVQGPSSYEQYF. The CDR3, as DNA: TGCGCCAGCAGAGTACAGGGCCCTAGCTCCTACGAGCAGTACTTC.

The chain carries TRBV5-1 and TRBJ1-1, with D possibly being TRBD1 (6 bases). CDR1 is SGHRS and CDR2 is YFSETQ in the germline V gene. The ends were cut back, 2 bases at V and 3 bases at J, with 14 bases in the middle. CDR3 size: 15 residues. For the CDR3, the DNA is TGCGCCAGCAGCTTTGGGGGGCTCGGGGACACTGAAGCTTTCTTT. It codes for CASSFGGLGDTEAFF.

The chain has TRBV11-3 and TRBJ2-1, with 8 bases matching TRBD2. V shed 6 bases, J shed 1 base, and the junction held 8 bases outside the gene matches. The CDR3 contains 16 residues. The germline V gene encodes CDR1 SGHNT and CDR2 YENEEA. The CDR3 nucleotides are TGTGCCAGCAGTAATACGGGGGGGATTTCCTACAATGAGCAGTTCTTC. Translation gives CASSNTGGISYNEQFF.

This chain uses TRBV5-1 with TRBJ2-7, with a possible D match to TRBD1 (6 bases). Between the trimmed V and J ends, which lost 2 bases and 0 bases, there was a span of 15 bases. The CDR3 has 16 residues. The germline V gene encodes CDR1 SGHRS and CDR2 YFSETQ. The CDR3 region is CASSLTGRPLSYEQYF. The DNA of the CDR3 is TGCGCCAGCAGCTTAACAGGGCGCCCTCTCTCCTACGAGCAGTACTTC.